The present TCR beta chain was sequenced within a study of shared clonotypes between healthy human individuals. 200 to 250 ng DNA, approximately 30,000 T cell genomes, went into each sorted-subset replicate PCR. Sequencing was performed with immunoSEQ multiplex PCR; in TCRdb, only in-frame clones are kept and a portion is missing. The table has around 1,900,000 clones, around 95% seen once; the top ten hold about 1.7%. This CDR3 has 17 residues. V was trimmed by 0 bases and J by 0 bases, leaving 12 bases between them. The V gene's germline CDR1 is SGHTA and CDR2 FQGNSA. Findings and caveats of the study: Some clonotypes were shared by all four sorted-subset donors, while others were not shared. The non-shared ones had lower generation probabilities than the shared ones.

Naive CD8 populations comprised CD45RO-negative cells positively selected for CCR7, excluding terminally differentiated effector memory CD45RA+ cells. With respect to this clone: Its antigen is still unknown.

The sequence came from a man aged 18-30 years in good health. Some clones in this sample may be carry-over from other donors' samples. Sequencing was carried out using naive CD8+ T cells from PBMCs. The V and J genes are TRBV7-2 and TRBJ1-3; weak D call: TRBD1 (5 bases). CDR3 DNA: TGTGCCAGCAGCTTAGCGCTAGAGGGGAGCTCTGGAAACACCATATATTTT. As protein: CASSLALEGSSGNTIYF.